This entry concerns a single T cell receptor (beta chain). As yet, its antigen is unknown. This record belongs to a study of T cell responses to AZD1222 COVID-19 vaccine. Broader study findings: Only five or six individuals given AZD1222 were seropositive at baseline. Vaccine-associated CD4 TCRs spanned spike, dominant at 160-218 and 743-854.

Germline V lookup: CDR1 MNHEY, CDR2 SVGAGI. The CDR3 is 15 amino acids. Deletions cut 5 bases from V and 0 bases from J, with 12 bases between. Libraries were prepared by immunoSEQ multiplex PCR; TCRdb keeps only in-frame clonotypes and omits some of them. This table has some 81,000 clones, approximately 83% appearing once. The source is an adult who received the AZD1222 COVID-19 vaccine. The sample consisted of peripheral blood, taken 28 days after the second AZD1222 dose. This rearrangement joins TRBV6-5 to TRBJ2-3; a possible D gene is TRBD1 (5 bases). The CDR3 loop reads CASSPRQYSTDTQYF. CDR3 nucleotide sequence: TGTGCCAGCAGTCCACGACAGTATAGCACAGATACGCAGTATTTT.